The next 21 T cell receptor beta chains were all read from a single sample in a study of blood T cell repertoires in COVID-19. The assay was immunoSEQ multiplex PCR, and TCRdb's table has in-frame clones only and misses some. Of about 76,000 clones in the sample, more than 75% were seen once. Source material: peripheral blood. The source is a man between 60 and 70 years old with COVID-19, enrolled during active disease.

V and J are TRBV4-1 and TRBJ2-3, with a weak D call TRBD2 (6 bases). CDR3 length: 16 amino acids. Deletions cut 6 bases from V and 0 bases from J, with 16 bases between. Germline V gene data show CDR1 as MGHRA and CDR2 as YSYEKL. The CDR3 is CASRPSAGLSTDTQYF. CDR3 nucleotides: TGCGCCAGCAGGCCCTCGGCGGGGCTTAGCACAGATACGCAGTATTTT.

CDR3: CASKPWTGLPSTYNSPLHF. In DNA, the CDR3 is TGTGCCAGCAAACCATGGACAGGGTTACCCTCAACCTATAATTCACCCCTCCACTTT. This rearrangement joins TRBV7-3 to TRBJ1-6, with TRBD1 identical over 8 bases. The V and J ends lost 7 bases and 2 bases, in that order; junction bases with no gene match: 16. The CDR3 runs 19 residues. The germline V gene encodes CDR1 SGHTA and CDR2 FQGTGA.

The rearrangement links TRBV2 to TRBJ2-3; perhaps TRBD1 as D (6 bases). The CDR3 is 15 amino acids. The ends were cut back, 6 bases at V and 0 bases at J, with 13 bases in the middle. Germline V CDR1 and CDR2: SNHLY, FYNNEI. The CDR3: CASRDSSTSTDTQYF. The CDR3 coding sequence is TGTGCCAGCAGGGACAGTTCCACTAGCACAGATACGCAGTATTTT.

V is TRBV3-1 (or the pseudogene TRBV3-2) and J is TRBJ1-3; 10 positions agree with TRBD1. The J segment lost 3 bases and the V segment lost 1 base, leaving 6 bases of the junction unmatched. This CDR3 comprises 17 residues. Germline CDR1 LGHDT, CDR2 YNNKEL (reference sequence). CDR3 sequence: CASSQGSGQGIGNTIYF. For the CDR3, the DNA is TGTGCCAGCAGCCAAGGTTCGGGACAGGGGATTGGAAACACCATATATTTT.

The CDR3 sequence is CASSLSAGTYEQYF. Here the CDR3 DNA reads TGTGCCAGCAGCTTATCGGCGGGGACCTACGAGCAGTACTTC. The chain combines TRBV7-9 with TRBJ2-7; D may be TRBD2 (6 bases). With 2 bases removed from V and 2 bases from J, the gap between germline ends came to 10 bases. CDR1 and CDR2 from the germline V gene are SEHNR and FQNEAQ (reference sequence). The CDR3 length is 14 residues.

This sequence joins TRBV24-1 and TRBJ2-1; 7 bases line up with TRBD1. This CDR3 is 15 amino acids long. Germline V gives CDR1 KGHDR, CDR2 SFDVKD. Trimming took 6 bases from V and 5 from J; bases not matched to a gene: 9. CDR3 in amino acids: CATSIVQGVNNEQFF. The DNA of the CDR3 is TGTGCCACCAGTATCGTTCAGGGGGTTAACAATGAGCAGTTCTTC.

The chain is built from TRBV24-1 and TRBJ1-5; D remains ambiguous. The V end was cut by 1 base, the J end by 7 bases, with 10 bases between. This CDR3 is 14 amino acids long. CDR1 is KGHDR, CDR2 SFDVKD, per germline. Here the CDR3 reads CATSDFRGWQPQHF. The CDR3 nucleotides read TGTGCCACCAGTGATTTCCGAGGGTGGCAGCCCCAGCATTTT.

The rearrangement joins TRBV9 to TRBJ2-5; 7 nucleotides line up with TRBD1. The germline V gene encodes CDR1 SGDLS and CDR2 YYNGEE. The CDR3 is made up of 17 amino acids. V dropped 3 bases and J dropped 4; count of bases not matched to a gene: 15. The CDR3 region has the DNA TGTGCCAGCAGCGCCCCCCTTAGACAGGGAATCGGAGAGACCCAGTACTTC. Translation: CASSAPLRQGIGETQYF. Full variable domain (rest looked up from reference TRBV9 and TRBJ2-5): DSGVTQTPKHLITATGQRVTLRCSPRSGDLSVYWYQQSLDQGLQFLIQYYNGEERAKGNILERFSAQQFPDLHSELNLSSLELGDSALYFCASSAPLRQGIGETQYFGPGTRLLVL.

The rearrangement joins TRBV18 to TRBJ1-5; TRBD1 is a possible D gene (5 bases). The CDR3 has 15 amino acids. Germline lookup yields CDR1 KGHSH and CDR2 LQKENI. Trimming removed 3 bases at V and 8 bases at J, with 17 bases between. CDR3 sequence (DNA): TGTGCCAGCTCACCTCCTGGAGGGGCAAGGGAGCCCCAGCATTTT. As protein: CASSPPGGAREPQHF.

The CDR3 here is CASSRQGHNQPQHF. The CDR3 nucleotides read TGTGCCAGTAGTCGGCAGGGCCACAATCAGCCCCAGCATTTT. The gene calls are TRBV19 and TRBJ1-5, with a possible D match to TRBD1 (5 bases). This CDR3 has 14 residues. Trimming pared 5 bases from V and 3 bases from J, leaving 11 bases between. CDR1 is LNHDA, CDR2 SQIVND, per germline (reference sequence).

The V and J genes are TRBV25-1 and TRBJ2-2; 8 bases fit TRBD1. CDR1 MGHDK and CDR2 SYGVNS come from the germline V gene. This CDR3 contains 16 residues. The V gene end was trimmed by 5 bases and the J gene end by 6 bases; junction bases not matched to a gene: 11. CDR3 sequence: CASSSGGGGSSGELFF. CDR3 coding DNA: TGTGCCAGCAGTTCAGGGGGCGGCGGATCATCCGGGGAGCTGTTTTTT.

V is TRBV2 and J is TRBJ2-2, with TRBD2 identical over 9 bases. Per the germline V gene, CDR1 is SNHLY and CDR2 is FYNNEI. The V and J ends lost 4 bases and 0 bases, in that order; junction bases with no gene match: 0. The CDR3 is 15 residues long. CDR3 coding DNA: TGTGCCAGCAGTGGGACTAGCGCGAACACCGGGGAGCTGTTTTTT. Its protein is CASSGTSANTGELFF.

The rearrangement joins TRBV2 to TRBJ1-4; TRBD1 matches at 7 bases. The trim removed 5 bases at V and 1 base at J, leaving 1 base unmatched. Germline V gives CDR1 SNHLY, CDR2 FYNNEI. The CDR3 has 14 amino acids. The CDR3 here is CASSRQGTNEKLFF. The CDR3 DNA reads as TGTGCCAGCAGTCGACAGGGAACTAATGAAAAACTGTTTTTT.

The chain joins TRBV18 to TRBJ2-2; 7 bases are a match to TRBD1. The CDR3 sequence is 13 residues long. Germline V gene data show CDR1 as KGHSH and CDR2 as LQKENI. J lost 6 bases, V lost 3 bases, and 1 base had no gene match. CDR3 in DNA: TGTGCCAGCTCACCGCAGGGGGCCGGGGAGCTGTTTTTT. Translating it yields CASSPQGAGELFF.

This clone is a singleton in its sample. This rearrangement joins TRBV24-1 to TRBJ2-3; D perhaps matches TRBD1 (5 bases). The CDR3 runs 13 residues. The germline CDR1 and CDR2 sequences are KGHDR and SFDVKD. The ends were cut back, 7 bases at V and 1 base at J, with 8 bases in the middle. The CDR3 loop reads CATRDTGTDTQYF. The CDR3 DNA reads as TGTGCCACCAGGGACACCGGCACAGATACGCAGTATTTT.

J is TRBJ1-2 and V is TRBV6-5; a possible D gene is TRBD1 (6 bases). This CDR3 is 14 amino acids long. CDR1 is MNHEY and CDR2 is SVGAGI in the germline V gene. Trimming pared 7 bases from V and 4 bases from J, leaving 16 bases between. The CDR3 spells CASTAYRESYGYTF. As DNA, the CDR3 is TGTGCCAGCACCGCTTACAGGGAAAGCTATGGCTACACCTTC.

The rearrangement uses TRBV5-1 and TRBJ1-6; tentatively, D is TRBD1 (6 bases). V lost 2 bases and J 5 bases, leaving 14 bases between the germline ends. In germline, CDR1 is SGHRS, CDR2 YFSETQ. CDR3 size: 16 residues. The CDR3 DNA follows: TGCGCCAGCAGCTTACGGGCCGCAGGGGATAATTCACCCCTCCACTTT. Translating gives CASSLRAAGDNSPLHF.

This chain links TRBV18 with TRBJ2-5; 11 bases map to TRBD2. Germline V lookup: CDR1 KGHSH, CDR2 LQKENI. This CDR3 is built from 15 residues. After removal of 3 bases from V and 5 bases from J, the junction contained 5 bases not matched to a gene. The CDR3 is CASSPGLADPETQYF. CDR3 bases: TGTGCCAGCTCACCGGGACTAGCGGATCCGGAGACCCAGTACTTC.

CDR3 nucleotides: TGTGCCACCAGTATGGGACAGGGGGTGTACGAGCAGTACTTC. This translates into CATSMGQGVYEQYF. The chain joins TRBV24-1 to TRBJ2-7, with 11 bases matching TRBD1. Trimming removed 6 bases from V and 4 bases from J; junction bases left unmatched: 4. The CDR3 is 14 residues long. CDR1 and CDR2 (germline): KGHDR, SFDVKD.

The chain combines TRBV29-1 with TRBJ1-1; D gene uncertain. Germline CDR1 and CDR2: SQVTM and ANQGSEA. V was clipped by 1 base and J by 0 bases, with 6 bases between them. This CDR3 contains 13 residues. In DNA form, the CDR3 reads TGCAGCGTTGAAGGGCGGGTGAACACTGAAGCTTTCTTT. It specifies CSVEGRVNTEAFF.

This chain connects TRBV9 to TRBJ2-7; 7 nucleotides line up with TRBD2. Unmatched junction bases numbered 10, after V lost 0 bases and J lost 7 bases. CDR3 length equals 15 residues. Germline lookup yields CDR1 SGDLS and CDR2 YYNGEE. The CDR3 coding sequence is TGTGCCAGCAGCGTAGCGGGACTACCGCTAGGAGAGCAGTACTTC. Translated: CASSVAGLPLGEQYF.